This passage covers 5 T cell receptor beta chains from one sample sequenced in a study of human T cells and chemical hapten exposure. TCRdb reprocessed the RACE reads via MiXCR and lists one record per CDR3 protein. Of 50,000 to 70,000 distinct CDR3 sequences listed, approximately 9.9% were seen once; the top ten hold approximately 9.9%. As for time point: pre-sensitization, week 0. The treatment here: therapeutic diphenylcyclopropenone sensitization with weekly scalp DPC. The specimen was whole blood, collected in connection with sensitization to the hapten diphenylcyclopropenone (DPC). These receptors were taken from a man aged 35 to 55 with alopecia areata. Some clones in this sample may be carry-over from other donors' samples.

This clonotype appeared many times. The chain has TRBV20-1 and TRBJ2-7; 9 nucleotides agree with TRBD2. Germline trimming cut 4 bases from V and 2 bases from J; bases unmatched to any gene: 3. The germline V gene has CDR1 DFQATT and CDR2 SNEGSKA (reference sequence). This CDR3 region has 13 residues. CDR3 region: CSAIAGATYEQYF. The CDR3 DNA reads TGCAGTGCTATAGCGGGAGCGACCTACGAGCAGTACTTC.

This clonotype was seen ten or more times. V usage is TRBV27 and J usage is TRBJ2-2; D is uncertain. V lost 7 bases and J lost 6, with 12 bases in between. The germline V gene has CDR1 MNHEY and CDR2 SMNVEV (reference sequence). This CDR3 comprises 13 residues. The CDR3 DNA reads as TGTGCCAGCACGCGCAGGTCCCCCGGGGAGCTGTTTTTT. Encoded protein: CASTRRSPGELFF.

The genes are TRBV11-2 and TRBJ1-2; TRBD1 agrees at 7 bases. Germline CDR1 and CDR2: SGHAT and FQNNGV. The CDR3 extends over 17 amino acids. Trimming cost V 5 bases and J 4 bases; bases outside gene matches: 16. CDR3 region: CASSPTATGTESYGYTF. The DNA of the CDR3 is TGTGCCAGCAGCCCGACGGCAACCGGGACAGAAAGCTATGGCTACACCTTC.

This clonotype was seen many times. V gene TRBV11-2 combines with J gene TRBJ1-2, with a possible D match to TRBD1 (6 bases). V lost 8 bases and J lost 10, with 17 bases in between. Per germline, CDR1 SGHAT and CDR2 FQNNGV. The CDR3 spans 12 residues. The CDR3 region is CASGRDTFFYTF. The CDR3 DNA is TGTGCCAGCGGGAGGGACACCTTTTTCTACACCTTC.

This clonotype has only a few counts. The chain couples TRBV6-1 to TRBJ1-2; the D gene is possibly TRBD1 (5 bases). The CDR3 is 12 amino acids. Germline V gives CDR1 MNHNS, CDR2 SASEGT. V dropped 7 bases and J dropped 7 bases, with 13 bases sitting between them. The CDR3 reads CASTHRDFGYTF. As DNA, the CDR3 is TGTGCCAGCACACACCGGGACTTTGGCTACACCTTC.